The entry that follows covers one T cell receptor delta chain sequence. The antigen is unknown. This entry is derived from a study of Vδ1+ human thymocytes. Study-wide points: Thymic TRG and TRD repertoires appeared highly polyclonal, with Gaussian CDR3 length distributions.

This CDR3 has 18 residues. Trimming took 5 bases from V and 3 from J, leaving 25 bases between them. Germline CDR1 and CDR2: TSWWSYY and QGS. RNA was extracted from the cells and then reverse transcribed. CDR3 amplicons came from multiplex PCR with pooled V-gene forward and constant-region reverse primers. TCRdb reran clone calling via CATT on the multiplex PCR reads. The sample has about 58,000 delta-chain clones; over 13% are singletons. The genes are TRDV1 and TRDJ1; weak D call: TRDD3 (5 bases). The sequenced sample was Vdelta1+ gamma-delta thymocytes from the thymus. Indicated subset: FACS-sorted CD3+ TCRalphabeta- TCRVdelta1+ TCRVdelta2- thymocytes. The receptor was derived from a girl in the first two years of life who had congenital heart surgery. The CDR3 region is CALGRPSYPWSYADKLIF. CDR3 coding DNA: TGTGCTCTTGGGAGGCCATCGTATCCGTGGTCATACGCCGATAAACTCATCTTT.